This entry lists 22 T cell receptor beta chains sequenced from one sample in a study of T-cell reconstitution after alpha-beta-depleted transplantation in children. Unique molecular identifiers were used in preparing the TCRbeta library. TCRdb re-analysed the PCR reads in MiXCR, keeping a single row per CDR3 protein. The sample lists over 550,000 distinct CDR3 sequences; under 12% were seen once. The material was PBMCs from the stem cell graft donor, obtained from the stem cell graft. The receptors originated from a human donor who donated a stem cell graft to a child with acute myeloid leukemia.

This clonotype has more than one count but fewer than ten. The rearrangement uses TRBV2 and TRBJ1-3; D gene uncertain. V was shortened by 4 bases and J by 0 bases, with 16 bases between the two germline ends. CDR1 and CDR2 (germline): SNHLY, FYNNEI. The CDR3 has 17 residues. CDR3 bases: TGTGCCAGCAGTGTCGTAGGACGGTCGATCTCTGGAAACACCATATATTTT. Translating gives CASSVVGRSISGNTIYF.

A few counts support this clonotype. The chain has TRBV29-1 and TRBJ1-1; 7 bases agree with TRBD1. Germline CDR1 SQVTM, CDR2 ANQGSEA. This CDR3 spans 15 amino acids. Unmatched junction bases numbered 8, after V lost 4 bases and J lost 0 bases. Here the CDR3 DNA reads TGCAGCGTTGGTTGGACAGGACTAATGAACACTGAAGCTTTCTTT. Translating it yields CSVGWTGLMNTEAFF. Filled out from reference TRBV29-1 and TRBJ1-1, the complete variable domain reads SAVISQKPSRDICQRGTSLTIQCQVDSQVTMMFWYRQQPGQSLTLIATANQGSEATYESGFVIDKFPISRPNLTFSTLTVSNMSPEDSSIYLCSVGWTGLMNTEAFFGQGTRLTVV.

V gene TRBV5-1 combines with J gene TRBJ1-4, with 7 bases matching TRBD1. The CDR3 is made up of 15 amino acids. In germline, CDR1 is SGHRS, CDR2 YFSETQ. The trim removed 4 bases at V and 5 bases at J, leaving 8 bases unmatched. In nucleotides, the CDR3 is TGCGCCAGCAGCCTGACAGGGAGCTACAATGAAAAACTGTTTTTT. Translated, it gives CASSLTGSYNEKLFF.

This chain connects TRBV3-1 to TRBJ2-1; a weak D match, TRBD2 (6 bases). Germline V gene lookup returns CDR1 LGHDT and CDR2 YNNKEL (reference sequence). The CDR3 totals 16 residues. Trimming took off 3 bases at V and 3 bases at J, with 15 bases between the two ends. This chain's CDR3 is CASSQFGRDFYNEQFF. The CDR3 DNA reads as TGTGCCAGCAGCCAGTTCGGGCGGGACTTCTACAATGAGCAGTTCTTC.

A word on this clonotype: A read error may explain this, as a much larger clone is one base away. The chain couples TRBV7-2 to TRBJ2-3; 10 positions agree with TRBD2. The CDR3 runs 16 residues. V gave up 5 bases and J gave up 0 bases; unmatched junction bases: 5. Germline-derived CDR1 and CDR2 are SGHTA and FQGNSA. The CDR3 coding sequence is TGTGCCAGCAGCCGAGGACTAGCGGTTAGCACAGATACGCAGTATTTT. This encodes CASSRGLAVSTDTQYF.

This chain links TRBV7-2 with TRBJ1-5; TRBD1 is a possible D gene (6 bases). Germline values: CDR1 SGHTA, CDR2 FQGNSA. Trimming took off 5 bases at V and 0 bases at J, with 14 bases between the two ends. The CDR3 has 16 amino acids. For the CDR3, the DNA is TGTGCCAGCAGCCGCCAAGGGGGATATAGCAATCAGCCCCAGCATTTT. It is translated as CASSRQGGYSNQPQHF.

This clonotype was counted only a few times. This chain uses TRBV2 with TRBJ2-3; 11 bases align to TRBD2. The germline V gene encodes CDR1 SNHLY and CDR2 FYNNEI. V shed 4 bases, J shed 4 bases, and the junction held 4 bases outside the gene matches. CDR3 size: 15 residues. This CDR3 reads CASSVLAGGSDTQYF. The CDR3 nucleotides read TGTGCCAGCAGTGTTCTAGCGGGAGGCTCAGATACGCAGTATTTT.

Ten or more counts support this clonotype. The V and J genes are TRBV3-1 and TRBJ2-4; a possible D gene is TRBD1 (5 bases). Trimming cost V 4 bases and J 4 bases, with 8 bases left between them. The germline gives CDR1 LGHDT, CDR2 YNNKEL (reference sequence). CDR3 length equals 13 residues. In DNA form, the CDR3 reads TGTGCCAGCAGCCTTGCAGGGAAAAACATTCAGTACTTC. Amino acid sequence: CASSLAGKNIQYF.

This clonotype came up a few times. The chain combines TRBV6-2 or TRBV6-3 with TRBJ2-7; D might be TRBD2 (5 bases). The germline V gene has CDR1 MNHEY and CDR2 SVGEGT. V lost 6 bases, J lost 3 bases, and 12 bases lay in between. The CDR3 is 13 amino acids. CDR3 nucleotides: TGTGCCAGCAGGGAAGGACTCGGCTACGAGCAGTACTTC. Amino acid sequence: CASREGLGYEQYF.

The chain employs TRBV5-1 and TRBJ1-2; TRBD1 is a possible D gene (5 bases). The CDR3 is made up of 15 amino acids. Germline loops: CDR1 SGHRS, CDR2 YFSETQ. V lost 2 bases and J 6 bases, leaving 17 bases between the germline ends. CDR3 loop: CASSFERDYVDGYTF. The DNA for the CDR3 is TGCGCCAGCAGCTTCGAACGGGACTACGTGGATGGCTACACCTTC.

CDR3: CASSLGRLAGEQETQYF. The CDR3, as DNA: TGTGCCAGCAGTTTAGGGAGACTAGCGGGAGAACAGGAGACCCAGTACTTC. This chain uses TRBV12-3 or TRBV12-4 with TRBJ2-5; 12 bases fit TRBD2. The length of the CDR3 is 17 residues. Trimming removed 1 base from V and 5 bases from J; junction bases left unmatched: 8.

This clonotype was seen many times. The chain combines TRBV4-3 with TRBJ2-1; D could derive from TRBD1 or TRBD2 (5 bases each). The V end lost 1 base, the J end lost 4 bases, and 17 bases lay between the germline ends. This CDR3 comprises 17 residues. Per germline, CDR1 LGHNA and CDR2 YSLEER. CDR3 in DNA: TGCGCCAGCAGCCAAGCTTTCCAGGGAGAAAGGTACAATGAGCAGTTCTTC. Translation gives CASSQAFQGERYNEQFF.

In its sample, this clonotype was seen many times. The genes are TRBV6-1 and TRBJ2-2; maybe TRBD1 (5 bases). CDR1 and CDR2 (germline): MNHNS, SASEGT. The CDR3 sequence is 15 residues long. Trimming took 7 bases from V and 3 from J, leaving 15 bases between them. The CDR3 coding sequence is TGTGCCAGCACCTACCTGCAGACAGACACCGGGGAGCTGTTTTTT. Translating it yields CASTYLQTDTGELFF.

The chain links TRBV18 to TRBJ1-5, with D unclear. CDR3 size: 13 residues. The germline V gene has CDR1 KGHSH and CDR2 LQKENI. Between the trimmed V and J ends, which lost 1 base and 3 bases, there was a span of 4 bases. CDR3 sequence (DNA): TGTGCCAGCTCACCACATCCCAATCAGCCCCAGCATTTT. Amino acids: CASSPHPNQPQHF. The variable domain in full, completed from reference TRBV18 and TRBJ1-5, reads NAGVMQNPRHLVRRRGQEARLRCSPMKGHSHVYWYRQLPEEGLKFMVYLQKENIIDESGMPKERFSAEFPKEGPSILRIQQVVRGDSAAYFCASSPHPNQPQHFGDGTRLSIL.

The chain is built from TRBV5-1 and TRBJ2-1; 8 nucleotides agree with TRBD2. The CDR3 is 19 residues long. From germline, CDR1 is SGHRS and CDR2 YFSETQ. With 0 bases clipped from V and 0 bases from J, the junction kept 11 bases outside the gene matches. The CDR3: CASSLEVGGRTSSYNEQFF. In DNA form, the CDR3 reads TGCGCCAGCAGCTTGGAGGTGGGCGGGAGGACTAGCTCCTACAATGAGCAGTTCTTC.

The sample holds many counts of this clonotype. V gene TRBV7-8 combines with J gene TRBJ2-1; D possibly matches TRBD1 or TRBD2 (6 bases each). V was cut by 5 bases and J by 5 bases, with 19 bases left in between. CDR3 size: 16 residues. The germline V gene encodes CDR1 SGHVS and CDR2 FQNEAQ. In DNA, the CDR3 is TGTGCCAGCAGCCCTAGAGGGGGGATGGGGAACAATGAGCAGTTCTTC. Amino acids: CASSPRGGMGNNEQFF.

The chain carries TRBV11-3 and TRBJ2-1, with 7 bases aligning to TRBD2. The CDR3 is made up of 12 amino acids. Germline CDR1 is SGHNT and CDR2 is YENEEA. V lost 0 bases and J lost 15; bases outside the gene matches: 5. The CDR3 sequence: CASSLDRTSLFF. CDR3 sequence (DNA): TGTGCCAGCAGCTTAGACCGGACTAGTTTGTTCTTC.

The rearrangement links TRBV27 to TRBJ1-1; maybe TRBD1 (5 bases). Germline-derived CDR1 and CDR2 are MNHEY and SMNVEV (reference sequence). Trimming took 4 bases from V and 11 from J, leaving 23 bases between them. The CDR3 spans 15 residues. The CDR3 region is CASSSLTSGPSPAFF. The CDR3 DNA sequence: TGTGCCAGCAGTTCCCTGACATCGGGACCTTCCCCGGCTTTCTTT.

This clonotype turned up a few times. The V gene is TRBV10-3, the J gene TRBJ2-3; 8 bases match TRBD2. Germline-derived CDR1 and CDR2 are ENHRY and SYGVKD. V lost 7 bases, J lost 4 bases, and 4 bases stayed unmatched. The CDR3 is 13 residues long. CDR3 loop: CAITSGGADTQYF. CDR3 bases: TGTGCCATCACCTCGGGGGGGGCAGATACGCAGTATTTT.

The chain carries TRBV4-3 and TRBJ2-2; 7 positions match TRBD2. V was clipped by 2 bases and J by 5 bases; unmatched bases: 11. Germline CDR1 LGHNA, CDR2 YSLEER. The CDR3 is made up of 17 amino acids. The CDR3 loop reads CASSQNLLGGPTGELFF. In nucleotides, the CDR3 is TGCGCCAGCAGCCAAAATTTATTGGGAGGGCCGACCGGGGAGCTGTTTTTT.

This clonotype was seen a few times. J is TRBJ1-1 and V is TRBV5-4, with D tentatively TRBD1 (6 bases). The CDR3 has 14 amino acids. CDR1 is SGHNT and CDR2 is YYREEE in the germline V gene (reference sequence). Between the trimmed V and J ends, which lost 0 bases and 9 bases, there was a span of 15 bases. This chain's CDR3 is CASSLAEMQGKAFF. CDR3 coding DNA: TGTGCCAGCAGCTTGGCCGAGATGCAGGGGAAAGCTTTCTTT.

This clonotype appeared many times. The chain carries TRBV20-1 and TRBJ2-5; a possible D gene is TRBD1 (6 bases). The germline V gene encodes CDR1 DFQATT and CDR2 SNEGSKA (reference sequence). Trimming removed 5 bases from V and 3 bases from J, with 10 bases in between. The CDR3 is 12 residues long. CDR3 amino acids: CSAGTGKETQYF. The CDR3 DNA follows: TGCAGTGCTGGAACAGGGAAAGAGACCCAGTACTTC.